Listed below are T cell receptor beta chains from one sample, sequenced in a study of identical twins. Each CDR3 protein is one row after TCRdb ran MiXCR on the 5' RACE reads. Counted here are 1.5 million to 2 million distinct CDR3 sequences, roughly 35% occurring once; the ten biggest clones make up approximately 0.29%. Sequencing input: cord blood. The receptor set was obtained from a newborn girl in good health. The CDR3 runs from the conserved cysteine through the conserved F or W. The D gene is left open where the match is weak. Expanded clones are given a class, and other clones once, few, many or no size at all.

D gene: NA; clone size: NA; J gene: TRBJ2-1; V gene: TRBV7-8; CDR3 length: 12; CDR3 protein: CASSLDWVGQFF; CDR3 DNA: TGTGCCAGCAGCTTAGATTGGGTAGGGCAGTTCTTC
D gene: TRBD1; clone size: few; J gene: TRBJ2-1; V gene: TRBV20-1; CDR3 length: 14; CDR3 protein: CSAKRTGVSNEQFF; CDR3 DNA: TGCAGTGCTAAGCGGACAGGGGTCAGCAATGAGCAGTTCTTC
D gene: TRBD2; clone size: few; J gene: TRBJ2-3; V gene: TRBV7-2; CDR3 length: 15; CDR3 protein: CASSLLAGESDTQYF; CDR3 DNA: TGTGCCAGCAGCTTACTAGCGGGGGAATCAGATACGCAGTATTTT
D gene: TRBD2; clone size: NA; J gene: TRBJ2-7; V gene: TRBV7-2; CDR3 length: 15; CDR3 protein: CASSYLAGTSYEQYF; CDR3 DNA: TGTGCCAGCAGCTACCTAGCGGGTACTTCCTACGAGCAGTACTTC
D gene: NA; clone size: few; J gene: TRBJ2-6; V gene: TRBV5-1; CDR3 length: 19; CDR3 protein: CASSLVAYPGLSGANVLTF; CDR3 DNA: TGCGCCAGCAGCTTGGTAGCCTACCCCGGCCTCTCTGGGGCCAACGTCCTGACTTTC
D gene: NA; clone size: few; J gene: TRBJ2-1; V gene: TRBV9; CDR3 length: 14; CDR3 protein: CASGGPYSYNEQFF; CDR3 DNA: TGTGCCAGCGGGGGCCCTTATTCCTACAATGAGCAGTTCTTC
D gene: TRBD1; clone size: NA; J gene: TRBJ2-7; V gene: TRBV3-1; CDR3 length: 13; CDR3 protein: CASGQGFSYEQYF; CDR3 DNA: TGTGCCAGCGGACAGGGCTTCTCCTACGAGCAGTACTTC
D gene: NA; clone size: few; J gene: TRBJ2-1; V gene: TRBV7-6; CDR3 length: 17; CDR3 protein: CASSSGGFSDGYNEQFF; CDR3 DNA: TGTGCCAGCAGCTCCGGAGGGTTTTCTGACGGATACAATGAGCAGTTCTTC
D gene: NA; clone size: few; J gene: TRBJ1-2; V gene: TRBV28; CDR3 length: 14; CDR3 protein: CASSSRQTNYGYTF; CDR3 DNA: TGTGCCAGCAGTTCGAGACAAACTAACTATGGCTACACCTTC
D gene: NA; clone size: few; J gene: TRBJ1-2; V gene: TRBV27; CDR3 length: 11; CDR3 protein: CASGFRFGYTF; CDR3 DNA: TGTGCCAGCGGATTTCGGTTTGGCTACACCTTC
D gene: NA; clone size: few; J gene: TRBJ2-4; V gene: TRBV20-1; CDR3 length: 19; CDR3 protein: CSARTERDTQGVAKNIQYF; CDR3 DNA: TGCAGTGCTAGAACAGAGCGGGACACTCAGGGGGTAGCCAAAAACATTCAGTACTTC
D gene: TRBD1; clone size: NA; J gene: TRBJ1-6; V gene: TRBV28; CDR3 length: 14; CDR3 protein: CASSDDRGYSPLHF; CDR3 DNA: TGTGCCAGCAGTGACGACAGGGGGTATTCACCCCTCCACTTT
D gene: TRBD2; clone size: NA; J gene: TRBJ2-3; V gene: TRBV5-1; CDR3 length: 17; CDR3 protein: CASSLEWLAGATDTQYF; CDR3 DNA: TGCGCCAGCAGCTTGGAGTGGCTAGCGGGGGCCACAGATACGCAGTATTTT
D gene: NA; clone size: few; J gene: TRBJ2-3; V gene: TRBV7-2; CDR3 length: 12; CDR3 protein: CASSLVSRRQYF; CDR3 DNA: TGTGCCAGCAGCTTAGTTTCGAGGAGGCAGTATTTT
D gene: TRBD2; clone size: NA; J gene: TRBJ2-3; V gene: TRBV3-1; CDR3 length: 17; CDR3 protein: CASSFIPRGGLTDTQYF; CDR3 DNA: TGCGCCAGCAGCTTTATCCCCCGGGGGGGCCTTACAGATACGCAGTATTTT
D gene: NA; clone size: few; J gene: TRBJ1-5; V gene: TRBV27; CDR3 length: 16; CDR3 protein: CASSLRSPGGNQPQHF; CDR3 DNA: TGTGCCAGCAGTTTAAGGAGTCCAGGGGGCAATCAGCCCCAGCATTTT
D gene: TRBD1; clone size: few; J gene: TRBJ2-5; V gene: TRBV27; CDR3 length: 14; CDR3 protein: CASSFGQGPETQYF; CDR3 DNA: TGTGCCAGCAGTTTCGGACAGGGGCCGGAGACCCAGTACTTC
D gene: NA; clone size: NA; J gene: TRBJ1-4; V gene: TRBV6-1; CDR3 length: 11; CDR3 protein: CASSPDRKLFF; CDR3 DNA: TGTGCCAGCAGTCCGGACAGAAAACTGTTTTTT
D gene: TRBD1; clone size: few; J gene: TRBJ2-3; V gene: TRBV7-8; CDR3 length: 15; CDR3 protein: CASSIQGASTDTQYF; CDR3 DNA: TGTGCCAGCAGTATACAGGGGGCTAGCACAGATACGCAGTATTTT
D gene: TRBD2; clone size: few; J gene: TRBJ2-1; V gene: TRBV20-1; CDR3 length: 14; CDR3 protein: CSVLGLAGANEQFF; CDR3 DNA: TGCAGTGTTCTGGGACTAGCGGGGGCCAATGAGCAGTTCTTC
D gene: NA; clone size: NA; J gene: TRBJ2-7; V gene: TRBV4-1; CDR3 length: 15; CDR3 protein: CASSQPPGLTYEQYF; CDR3 DNA: TGCGCCAGCAGCCAGCCCCCGGGACTTACCTACGAGCAGTACTTC
D gene: NA; clone size: NA; J gene: TRBJ2-1; V gene: TRBV29-1; CDR3 length: 14; CDR3 protein: CSVVRGGQSPEQFF; CDR3 DNA: TGCAGCGTTGTAAGGGGGGGCCAATCGCCTGAGCAGTTCTTC
D gene: NA; clone size: NA; J gene: TRBJ1-6; V gene: TRBV6-4; CDR3 length: 16; CDR3 protein: CASRDTRVRLNSPLHF; CDR3 DNA: TGTGCCAGCAGAGATACCAGGGTTCGCCTTAATTCACCCCTCCACTTT
D gene: TRBD2; clone size: NA; J gene: TRBJ2-7; V gene: TRBV20-1; CDR3 length: 15; CDR3 protein: CSARDSGRAYNEQYF; CDR3 DNA: TGCAGTGCTAGAGATAGCGGGAGGGCCTACAATGAGCAGTACTTC
D gene: NA; clone size: NA; J gene: TRBJ1-2; V gene: TRBV28; CDR3 length: 14; CDR3 protein: CASSLTGAVYGYTF; CDR3 DNA: TGTGCCAGCAGTTTGACAGGAGCCGTCTATGGCTACACCTTC
D gene: TRBD2; clone size: NA; J gene: TRBJ2-7; V gene: TRBV24-1; CDR3 length: 18; CDR3 protein: CATSDLSSGKGRYNEQYF; CDR3 DNA: TGTGCCACCAGTGATTTAAGTAGCGGGAAGGGCCGGTACAATGAGCAGTACTTC
D gene: NA; clone size: many; J gene: TRBJ2-7; V gene: TRBV7-2; CDR3 length: 14; CDR3 protein: CASSLDLSGYEQYF; CDR3 DNA: TGTGCCAGCAGCTTAGATCTTAGCGGATACGAGCAGTACTTC
D gene: TRBD2; clone size: few; J gene: TRBJ2-7; V gene: TRBV20-1; CDR3 length: 14; CDR3 protein: CSAKNSGGVYEQYF; CDR3 DNA: TGCAGTGCCAAGAATAGCGGGGGGGTATACGAGCAGTACTTC